This entry features one TCR beta chain sequence. The source of the sample is a study of T cells in Graves' hyperthyroidism and ophthalmopathy. It was RNA transcripts that yielded the amplified TCR beta CDR3 regions. HTBI primers drove first-round RT-PCR of the TCR CDR3. TCRdb reprocessed the multiplex PCR reads via MiXCR and lists one record per CDR3 protein. The table lists under 350,000 distinct CDR3 sequences, 21% of them singletons. Patients were excluded for uncontrolled infection, other autoimmune disease, pregnancy or lactation. Clinicians diagnosed patients from clinical symptoms, serum thyroxine and TRAb, thyroid ultrasound and orbital computed tomography. The length of the CDR3 is 16 residues. With 5 bases removed from V and 7 bases from J, the gap between germline ends came to 20 bases. In germline, CDR1 is LNHDA, CDR2 SQIVND (reference sequence).

Sequenced material: blood. The chain recombines TRBV19 with TRBJ1-4; D might be TRBD1 (6 bases). The receptor's source is a woman between 50 and 59 years old with Graves' hyperthyroidism. The CDR3 DNA reads as TGTGCCAGTAGTCACCCCTTACAGGGCATAAGTGAAAAACTGTTTTTT. Translation gives CASSHPLQGISEKLFF.